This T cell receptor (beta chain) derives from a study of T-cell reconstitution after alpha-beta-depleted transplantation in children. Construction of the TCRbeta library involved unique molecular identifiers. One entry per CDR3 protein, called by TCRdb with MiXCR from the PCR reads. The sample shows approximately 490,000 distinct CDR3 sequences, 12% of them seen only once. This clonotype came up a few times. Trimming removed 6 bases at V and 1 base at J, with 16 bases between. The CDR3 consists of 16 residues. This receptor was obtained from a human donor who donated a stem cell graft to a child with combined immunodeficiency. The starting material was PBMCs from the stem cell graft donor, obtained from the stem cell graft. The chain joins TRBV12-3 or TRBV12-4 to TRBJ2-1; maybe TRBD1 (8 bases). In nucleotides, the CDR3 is TGTGCCAGCAGCAACAGGGGGGGGCCTTCCTACAATGAGCAGTTCTTC. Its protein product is CASSNRGGPSYNEQFF.